These 14 T cell receptor beta chains were all obtained from the same sample, sequenced in a study of T cell repertoires in cytomegalovirus infection. These receptors' antigens are unknown. Each CDR3 protein is one row after TCRdb ran MiXCR on the reads. The sample records around 78,000 distinct CDR3 sequences, about 37% being singletons. The sequenced sample was CD8+ T cells from cultured PBMCs, obtained from culture after CMV antigen stimulation. These receptors all stem from a human donor in good health (CMV status not recorded). Some clones in this sample may be carry-over from other donors' samples.

The V call is TRBV7-6, the J call TRBJ2-5; 9 bases agree with TRBD2. Per germline, CDR1 SGHVS and CDR2 FNYEAQ. V lost 3 bases and J lost 5; bases outside the gene matches: 16. This CDR3 has 18 residues. CDR3 sequence (DNA): TGTGCCAGCAGCTTTAGCGGGGGAGACCCCTCCGGATGGGAGACCCAGTACTTC. Translation: CASSFSGGDPSGWETQYF.

The chain is built from TRBV7-9 and TRBJ1-5, with a weak D call TRBD1 (6 bases). The V end lost 6 bases, the J end lost 4 bases, and 13 bases lay between the germline ends. The length of the CDR3 is 14 residues. The germline V gene encodes CDR1 SEHNR and CDR2 FQNEAQ (reference sequence). CDR3 protein: CASSSGVGNQPQHF. The DNA of the CDR3 is TGTGCCAGCAGTTCAGGGGTGGGGAATCAGCCCCAGCATTTT.

In its sample, this clonotype was seen once. The rearrangement uses TRBV7-9 and TRBJ2-2; a possible D gene is TRBD1 (6 bases). CDR3 length equals 16 residues. From germline, CDR1 is SEHNR and CDR2 FQNEAQ (reference sequence). Deletions cut 2 bases from V and 1 base from J, with 11 bases between. The CDR3 sequence: CASSLRSGVNTGELFF. As DNA, the CDR3 is TGTGCCAGCAGCTTACGGTCAGGGGTGAACACCGGGGAGCTGTTTTTT.

The chain is built from TRBV7-2 and TRBJ1-6; TRBD1 matches at 8 bases. The CDR3 covers 15 residues. The trim removed 2 bases at V and 7 bases at J, leaving 4 bases unmatched. CDR1 and CDR2 from the germline V gene are SGHTA and FQGNSA. The CDR3 DNA is TGTGCCAGCAGCTTAACACAGGGGGTCAATTCACCCCTCCACTTT. Its protein is CASSLTQGVNSPLHF.

V is TRBV28 and J is TRBJ2-2; 8 positions agree with TRBD1. CDR3 length: 15 residues. Germline trimming cut 2 bases from V and 6 bases from J; bases unmatched to any gene: 5. In germline, CDR1 is MDHEN, CDR2 SYDVKM. The CDR3 nucleotides read TGTGCCAGCAGTTTAAGGCAGGGGGCGGCCGGGGAGCTGTTTTTT. This translates into CASSLRQGAAGELFF.

V and J are TRBV28 and TRBJ2-7; 7 positions match TRBD2. Germline V gene lookup returns CDR1 MDHEN and CDR2 SYDVKM. J lost 0 bases, V lost 5 bases, and 16 bases had no gene match. The CDR3 is 18 residues long. CDR3 nucleotides: TGTGCCAGCAGTGGGGGGGAAGTATTGCGGGGCCTCTCCTACGAGCAGTACTTC. Translation: CASSGGEVLRGLSYEQYF.

This clonotype has a handful of counts. The J gene is TRBJ1-4, the V gene TRBV28, with a weak D call TRBD1 (5 bases). CDR1 MDHEN and CDR2 SYDVKM come from the germline V gene. The CDR3 is 14 amino acids. V gave up 4 bases and J gave up 8 bases, with 14 bases separating them. The CDR3 nucleotides are TGTGCCAGCAGTTCGTCGACAGTTATCGAAAAACTGTTTTTT. This translates into CASSSSTVIEKLFF. The variable domain in full, with the rest retrieved from reference TRBV28 and TRBJ1-4, is DVKVTQSSRYLVKRTGEKVFLECVQDMDHENMFWYRQDPGLGLRLIYFSYDVKMKEKGDIPEGYSVSREKKERFSLILESASTNQTSMYLCASSSSTVIEKLFFGSGTQLSVL.

The chain carries TRBV5-6 and TRBJ2-7; 9 nucleotides match TRBD1. The CDR3 has 16 residues. CDR1 is SGHDT, CDR2 YYEEEE, per germline. Trimming took 5 bases from V and 0 from J; bases not matched to a gene: 9. Written as DNA, the CDR3 is TGTGCCAGCAGGATACAGGGGGCGTTAGCCTCCTACGAGCAGTACTTC. Amino acid sequence: CASRIQGALASYEQYF. Filled out from reference TRBV5-6 and TRBJ2-7, the complete variable domain reads DAGVTQSPTHLIKTRGQQVTLRCSPKSGHDTVSWYQQALGQGPQFIFQYYEEEERQRGNFPDRFSGHQFPNYSSELNVNALLLGDSALYLCASRIQGALASYEQYFGPGTRLTVT.

The table lists this clonotype with many counts. The chain couples TRBV7-6 to TRBJ2-1, with 11 bases matching TRBD2. This CDR3 is 17 amino acids long. With V trimmed by 1 base and J by 7 bases, 9 bases remained unmatched. Germline lookup yields CDR1 SGHVS and CDR2 FNYEAQ. For the CDR3, the DNA is TGTGCCAGCAGCTTAGTGAAGGGTAGCGGGGGGGCAAATGAGCAGTTCTTC. Its protein product is CASSLVKGSGGANEQFF.

This clonotype was observed a few times. This sequence joins TRBV5-3 and TRBJ2-3; 10 positions agree with TRBD2. TRBV5-3 is an ORF for which the function is uncertain. The CDR3 runs to 15 residues. V shed 9 bases, J shed 0 bases, and the junction held 7 bases outside the gene matches. In DNA, the CDR3 is TGTGCCACCGAACTAGCGGGGCAAAGCACAGATACGCAGTATTTT. This translates into CATELAGQSTDTQYF.

The chain recombines TRBV2 with TRBJ2-3, with D tentatively TRBD1 or TRBD2 (6 bases each). The V gene lost 2 bases and the J gene lost 3 bases, with 15 bases spanning the gap. Germline values: CDR1 SNHLY, CDR2 FYNNEI. The CDR3 is 16 amino acids. This chain's CDR3 is CASSEQLGGSTDTQYF. CDR3 in DNA: TGTGCCAGCAGTGAACAGTTGGGGGGCTCGACAGATACGCAGTATTTT.

This clonotype was observed a handful of times. The chain has TRBV4-1 and TRBJ2-5; TRBD1 is a possible D gene (5 bases). The V and J ends lost 6 bases and 0 bases respectively, with 8 bases between them. The CDR3 consists of 13 residues. Looked up from germline, CDR1 is MGHRA and CDR2 is YSYEKL. The CDR3, as DNA: TGCGCCAGCAGTGAGGACAACCAAGAGACCCAGTACTTC. Amino acids: CASSEDNQETQYF.

The rearrangement joins TRBV20-1 to TRBJ1-2; 9 bases fit TRBD1. Trimming took 0 bases from V and 8 from J; bases not matched to a gene: 13. The CDR3 contains 16 residues. Germline CDR1 reads DFQATT; CDR2 reads SNEGSKA (reference sequence). CDR3 coding DNA: TGCAGTGCTAGAGACGCTTTGGGACAGGGATGGGAGGGCTACACCTTC. Translating gives CSARDALGQGWEGYTF.

This rearrangement joins TRBV4-3 to TRBJ1-4; D unclear. CDR1 and CDR2 from the germline V gene are LGHNA and YSLEER. CDR3 size: 15 residues. V was clipped by 0 bases and J by 8 bases, with 13 bases between them. The CDR3 loop reads CASSQDNGRLEKLFF. Written as DNA, the CDR3 is TGCGCCAGCAGCCAAGATAATGGGCGCCTGGAAAAACTGTTTTTT.